A selection of T cell receptor beta chains follows, all from one sample in a study of technical replicates of blood from a few donors. Produced via immunoSEQ multiplex PCR; TCRdb's table is partial and in-frame only. The data hold around 60,000 clones, with 80% to 95% observed a single time. Sequences were obtained from PBMCs. These receptors came from a human donor in good health. Some clones in this sample may be carry-over from other donors' samples. Both conserved end residues are part of each CDR3. Fields, in order: D gene, J gene, V gene, clone size, CDR3 DNA, CDR3 protein. A D gene is named only where the DNA matches it firmly. Rows may omit the clone size; those that give it use once, few, many or a size class.

d_gene: NA
j_gene: TRBJ2-2
v_gene: TRBV18
abundance: NA
CDR3nt: TGTGCCAGCTCACGAGTCAACACCGGGGAGCTGTTTTTT
CDR3aa: CASSRVNTGELFF

d_gene: TRBD2
j_gene: TRBJ2-1
v_gene: TRBV5-5
abundance: NA
CDR3nt: TGTGCCAGCAGCTTGGCTGCGGGAGTGGTGCAGTTCTTC
CDR3aa: CASSLAAGVVQFF

d_gene: NA
j_gene: TRBJ1-4
v_gene: TRBV6-1
abundance: NA
CDR3nt: TGTGCCAGCAGTGTGTCGCAGACTAATGAAAAACTGTTTTTT
CDR3aa: CASSVSQTNEKLFF

d_gene: NA
j_gene: TRBJ2-7
v_gene: TRBV6-5
abundance: NA
CDR3nt: TGTGCCAGCAGTTACTCGATCCTGGGCCCCTACGAGCAGTACTTC
CDR3aa: CASSYSILGPYEQYF

d_gene: NA
j_gene: TRBJ1-1
v_gene: TRBV18
abundance: few
CDR3nt: TGTGCCAGCTCACCACGCGCGGACACTGAAGCTTTCTTT
CDR3aa: CASSPRADTEAFF

d_gene: TRBD1
j_gene: TRBJ1-2
v_gene: TRBV6-5
abundance: once
CDR3nt: TGTGCCAGCAGTTACGGGGACAGGGGATCTAAAGGTGGCTACACCTTC
CDR3aa: CASSYGDRGSKGGYTF

d_gene: NA
j_gene: TRBJ1-4
v_gene: TRBV4-3
abundance: NA
CDR3nt: TGCGCCAGCAGCCAAGAGGTCGCGGGAGGTAATGAAAAACTGTTTTTT
CDR3aa: CASSQEVAGGNEKLFF

d_gene: TRBD2
j_gene: TRBJ2-7
v_gene: TRBV6-5
abundance: NA
CDR3nt: TGTGCCAGCAGTGCTAGCGGGAGGGCTAGAGAGCAGTACTTC
CDR3aa: CASSASGRAREQYF

d_gene: TRBD2
j_gene: TRBJ2-5
v_gene: TRBV5-6
abundance: NA
CDR3nt: TGTGCCAGCAGCACGGGGACTAGCGGGGGAGAGACCCAGTACTTC
CDR3aa: CASSTGTSGGETQYF

d_gene: NA
j_gene: TRBJ2-2
v_gene: TRBV7-6
abundance: NA
CDR3nt: TGTGCCAGCAATCTGGGGCAATTCGGGGAGCTGTTTTTT
CDR3aa: CASNLGQFGELFF

d_gene: TRBD1
j_gene: TRBJ2-3
v_gene: TRBV29-1
abundance: NA
CDR3nt: TGCAGCGTGAACGGACAGGGTCGGAGAGATACGCAGTATTTT
CDR3aa: CSVNGQGRRDTQYF

d_gene: NA
j_gene: TRBJ1-1
v_gene: TRBV20-1
abundance: NA
CDR3nt: TGCAGTGCGTCAGGGAACACTGAAGCTTTCTTT
CDR3aa: CSASGNTEAFF

d_gene: NA
j_gene: TRBJ2-3
v_gene: TRBV14
abundance: NA
CDR3nt: TGTGCCAGCAGCCAACTGGGCGCCCAGTATTTT
CDR3aa: CASSQLGAQYF

d_gene: TRBD1
j_gene: TRBJ2-1
v_gene: TRBV7-2
abundance: NA
CDR3nt: TGTGCCAGCAGCCAGGGGGACAATGTAGTCAATGAGCAGTTCTTC
CDR3aa: CASSQGDNVVNEQFF

d_gene: NA
j_gene: TRBJ2-3
v_gene: TRBV5-1
abundance: NA
CDR3nt: TGCGCCAGCAGCTTGAGTGGCGGAGGGGGGGCAGATACGCAGTATTTT
CDR3aa: CASSLSGGGGADTQYF

d_gene: NA
j_gene: TRBJ1-1
v_gene: TRBV30
abundance: NA
CDR3nt: TGTGCCTGGAGAAAGATACAGCCGAACACTGAAGCTTTCTTT
CDR3aa: CAWRKIQPNTEAFF

d_gene: NA
j_gene: TRBJ2-7
v_gene: TRBV15
abundance: NA
CDR3nt: TGTGCCACCAGCAGGGAGTCGGGGAGCTCCTACGAGCAGTACTTC
CDR3aa: CATSRESGSSYEQYF